This T cell receptor beta chain stems from a study of shared clonotypes between healthy human individuals. Background on the study: Three plates were used per donor for CD4 naive, three for CD4 memory, two for CD8 naive and one for CD8 memory.

Germline V gene lookup returns CDR1 SGHNT and CDR2 YYREEE (reference sequence). The CDR3 spans 15 residues. Trimming shortened V by 0 bases and J by 1 base, and 10 bases separated the two germline ends. Data came from immunoSEQ multiplex PCR; TCRdb stores just in-frame clones and leaves some out. The sample has over 2 million clones; about 90% are singletons. The sample consisted of naive CD4+ T cells from PBMCs. Documented subset: CD45RA+ positively selected. The TCR comes from a man younger than 35 in good health. Some clones in this sample may be carry-over from other donors' samples. The rearrangement links TRBV5-4 to TRBJ2-5; D remains ambiguous. The CDR3 DNA sequence: TGTGCCAGCAGCTTGGTTGGTCACTCCCAAGAGACCCAGTACTTC. Translating gives CASSLVGHSQETQYF.